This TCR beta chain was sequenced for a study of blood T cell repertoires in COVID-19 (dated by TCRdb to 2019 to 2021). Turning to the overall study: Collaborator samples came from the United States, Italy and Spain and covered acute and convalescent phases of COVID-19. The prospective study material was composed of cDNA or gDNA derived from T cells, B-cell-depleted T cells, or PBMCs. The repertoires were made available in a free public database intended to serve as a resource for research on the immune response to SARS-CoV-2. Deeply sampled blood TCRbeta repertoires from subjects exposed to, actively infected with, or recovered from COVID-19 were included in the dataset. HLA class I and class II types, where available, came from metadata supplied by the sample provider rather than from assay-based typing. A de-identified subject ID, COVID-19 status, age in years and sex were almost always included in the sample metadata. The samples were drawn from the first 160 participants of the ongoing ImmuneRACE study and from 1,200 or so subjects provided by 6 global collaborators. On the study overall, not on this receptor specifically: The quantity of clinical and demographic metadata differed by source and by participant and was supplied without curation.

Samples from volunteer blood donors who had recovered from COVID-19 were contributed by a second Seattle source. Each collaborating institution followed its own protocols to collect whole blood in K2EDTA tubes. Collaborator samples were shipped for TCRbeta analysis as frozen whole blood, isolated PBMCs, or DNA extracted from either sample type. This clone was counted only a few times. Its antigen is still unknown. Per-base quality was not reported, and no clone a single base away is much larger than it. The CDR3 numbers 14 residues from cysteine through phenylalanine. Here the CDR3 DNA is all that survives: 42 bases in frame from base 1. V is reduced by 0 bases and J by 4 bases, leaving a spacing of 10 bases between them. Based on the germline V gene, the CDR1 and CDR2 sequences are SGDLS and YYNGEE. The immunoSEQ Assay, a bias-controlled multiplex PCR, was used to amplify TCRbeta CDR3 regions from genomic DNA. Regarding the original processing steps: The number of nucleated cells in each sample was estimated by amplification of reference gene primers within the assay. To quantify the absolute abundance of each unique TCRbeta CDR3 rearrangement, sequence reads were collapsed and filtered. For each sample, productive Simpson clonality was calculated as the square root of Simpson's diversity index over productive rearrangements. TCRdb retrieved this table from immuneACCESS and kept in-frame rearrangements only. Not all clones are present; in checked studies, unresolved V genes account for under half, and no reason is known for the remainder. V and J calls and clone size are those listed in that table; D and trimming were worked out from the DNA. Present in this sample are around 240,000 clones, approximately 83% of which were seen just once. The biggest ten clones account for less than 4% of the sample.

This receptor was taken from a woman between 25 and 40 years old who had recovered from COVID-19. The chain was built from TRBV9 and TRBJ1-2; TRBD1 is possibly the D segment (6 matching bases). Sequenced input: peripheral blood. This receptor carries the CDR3 CASSVGQESYGYTF. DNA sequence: TGTGCCAGCAGCGTAGGACAGGAATCCTATGGCTACACCTTC. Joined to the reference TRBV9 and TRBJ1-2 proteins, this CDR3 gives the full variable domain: DSGVTQTPKHLITATGQRVTLRCSPRSGDLSVYWYQQSLDQGLQFLIQYYNGEERAKGNILERFSAQQFPDLHSELNLSSLELGDSALYFCASSVGQESYGYTFGSGTRLTVV.